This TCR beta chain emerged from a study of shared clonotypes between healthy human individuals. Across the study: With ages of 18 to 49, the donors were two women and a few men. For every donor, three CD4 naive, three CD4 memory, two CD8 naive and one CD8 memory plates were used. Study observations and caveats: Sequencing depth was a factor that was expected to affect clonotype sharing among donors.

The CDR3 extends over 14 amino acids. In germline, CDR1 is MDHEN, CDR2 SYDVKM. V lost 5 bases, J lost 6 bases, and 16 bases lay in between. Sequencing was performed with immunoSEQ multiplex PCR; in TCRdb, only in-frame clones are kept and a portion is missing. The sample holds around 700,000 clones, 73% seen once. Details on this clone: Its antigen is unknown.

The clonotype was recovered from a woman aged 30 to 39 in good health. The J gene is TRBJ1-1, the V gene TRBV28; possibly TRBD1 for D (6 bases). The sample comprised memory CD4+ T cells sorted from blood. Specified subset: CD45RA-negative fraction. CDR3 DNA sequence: TGTGCCAGCAGTGTCGGGGGCGCGAGGGCTGAAGCTTTCTTT. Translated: CASSVGGARAEAFF.